These 32 T cell receptor beta chains were all obtained from the same sample, sequenced in a study of blood T cell repertoires in COVID-19. TCRdb's table, derived via immunoSEQ multiplex PCR, lists solely in-frame clones and lacks some. The sample comprises 180,000 or so clones, approximately 88% of which are singletons, and 10% to 15% rests with the top ten. Input material: PBMCs or T cells enriched from blood (not recorded which). These receptor sequences come from a woman aged 60-70 years who had recovered from COVID-19.

V usage is TRBV11-3 and J usage is TRBJ2-7; D possibly corresponds to TRBD1 (6 bases). CDR3 size: 17 residues. V was pared by 1 base and J by 3 bases, with 19 bases between. Germline assignment: CDR1 SGHNT and CDR2 YENEEA. CDR3 sequence reads: CASSLGGGRRGDYEQYF. The CDR3 DNA sequence: TGTGCCAGCAGCTTAGGAGGGGGTCGAAGGGGTGACTACGAGCAGTACTTC.

The table lists this clone with a count of one. The V call is TRBV7-6, the J call TRBJ2-3; D remains ambiguous. The CDR3 runs to 16 residues. CDR1 SGHVS and CDR2 FNYEAQ come from the germline V gene. V gave up 2 bases and J gave up 1 base, with 13 bases separating them. The CDR3 spells CASSLSLARGTDTQYF. Written as DNA, the CDR3 is TGTGCCAGCAGCTTAAGTTTGGCTCGGGGCACAGATACGCAGTATTTT.

The V and J genes are TRBV30 and TRBJ2-7; no firm D call. The CDR3 runs to 11 residues. The V end was cut by 0 bases, the J end by 4 bases, with 4 bases between. Germline V gives CDR1 GTSNPN, CDR2 SVGIG (reference sequence). The CDR3 reads CAWSVRYEQYF. The DNA of the CDR3 is TGTGCCTGGAGTGTACGGTACGAGCAGTACTTC.

The chain employs TRBV5-1 and TRBJ1-2, with TRBD1 identical over 8 bases. V was pared by 0 bases and J by 4 bases, with 8 bases of the junction left unmatched. The CDR3 has 16 residues. Looked up from germline, CDR1 is SGHRS and CDR2 is YFSETQ. This CDR3 reads CASSLETSDRAYGYTF. As DNA, the CDR3 is TGCGCCAGCAGCTTGGAAACCTCGGACAGGGCCTATGGCTACACCTTC.

Remarks on this clone: The same CDR3 arises from other DNA sequences in this sample as well. The V call is TRBV30, the J call TRBJ2-7; 8 bases align to TRBD2. Germline-derived CDR1 and CDR2 are GTSNPN and SVGIG (reference sequence). With V trimmed by 0 bases and J by 7 bases, 20 bases remained unmatched. CDR3 length: 18 amino acids. In DNA form, the CDR3 reads TGTGCCTGGAGTGTTCAGAGGACTAGCAGTTTGATAGGCTATGAGCAGTACTTC. It yields the protein CAWSVQRTSSLIGYEQYF. Drawing the rest from reference TRBV30 and TRBJ2-7, the complete variable domain is SQTIHQWPATLVQPVGSPLSLECTVEGTSNPNLYWYRQAAGRGLQLLFYSVGIGQISSEVPQNLSASRPQDRQFILSSKKLLLSDSGFYLCAWSVQRTSSLIGYEQYFGPGTRLTVT.

This chain's CDR3 is CASSERPRSPLHF. The CDR3 DNA follows: TGTGCCAGCAGTGAAAGGCCGCGGTCACCCCTCCACTTT. V is TRBV6-1 and J is TRBJ1-6; D not resolved. Germline loops: CDR1 MNHNS, CDR2 SASEGT. This CDR3 region has 13 residues. The V end lost 2 bases, the J end lost 10 bases, and 9 bases lay between the germline ends.

The V gene is TRBV12-2, the J gene TRBJ1-1; TRBD1 is the table's D call, not checked against the DNA. TRBV12-2 is a known pseudogene. The CDR3 is made up of 15 amino acids. In nucleotides, the CDR3 is TGTGCAAGTCGCTTACCACAGGGGGCGAACACTGAAGCTTTCTTT. It translates to CASRLPQGANTEAFF.

This clone was picked up one time. This chain links TRBV2 with TRBJ1-1; unclear D gene. The V gene lost 2 bases and the J gene lost 2 bases, with 9 bases spanning the gap. The germline gives CDR1 SNHLY, CDR2 FYNNEI. The CDR3 is made up of 14 amino acids. The CDR3 DNA sequence: TGTGCCAGCAGTGAATCCACAGCTAACACTGAAGCTTTCTTT. Residues: CASSESTANTEAFF.

The chain employs TRBV19 and TRBJ2-2; 8 positions agree with TRBD2. The CDR3 totals 14 residues. Trimming at V came to 5 bases and at J to 6 bases, leaving 5 bases not matched to a gene. CDR1 and CDR2 from the germline V gene are LNHDA and SQIVND (reference sequence). Here the CDR3 reads CASSSAGEAGELFF. DNA of the CDR3: TGTGCCAGTAGTTCAGCGGGAGAGGCCGGGGAGCTGTTTTTT.

V is TRBV2 and J is TRBJ2-7, with TRBD2 as a possible D gene (5 bases). Deletions cut 6 bases from V and 6 bases from J, with 21 bases between. Germline CDR1 and CDR2: SNHLY and FYNNEI. The CDR3 has 15 residues. In DNA form, the CDR3 reads TGTGCCAGCAGCTTACGGCGGGCCGTCGTCTCCGAGCAGTACTTC. The encoded protein is CASSLRRAVVSEQYF.

The CDR3 sequence is CASSWGQGDGYTF. For the CDR3, the DNA is TGTGCCAGCAGTTGGGGACAGGGAGATGGCTACACCTTC. The genes are TRBV6-5 and TRBJ1-2; 9 bases are shared with TRBD1. The CDR3 is 13 residues long. J lost 6 bases, V lost 4 bases, and 3 bases had no gene match. Germline assignment: CDR1 MNHEY and CDR2 SVGAGI.

The CDR3 is CASSLAQGPSGETQYF. DNA of the CDR3: TGTGCCAGCAGCTTAGCCCAGGGGCCGTCCGGAGAGACCCAGTACTTC. The chain combines TRBV7-3 with TRBJ2-5; D possibly corresponds to TRBD1 (6 bases). CDR1 is SGHTA, CDR2 FQGTGA, per germline. This CDR3 contains 16 residues. Trimming left V 2 bases short and J 4 bases short, with 17 bases between.

The J gene is TRBJ1-5, the V gene TRBV5-1; D is undetermined. Germline lookup yields CDR1 SGHRS and CDR2 YFSETQ. Trimming cost V 0 bases and J 5 bases, with 12 bases left between them. The CDR3 has 15 residues. CDR3 sequence: CASSLGPGNHQPQHF. In DNA form, the CDR3 reads TGCGCCAGCAGCTTGGGCCCGGGGAACCATCAGCCCCAGCATTTT.

The rearrangement joins TRBV3-1 (or the pseudogene TRBV3-2) to TRBJ1-1; 7 nucleotides align to TRBD1. This CDR3 region has 14 residues. The V gene's germline CDR1 is LGHDT and CDR2 YNNKEL (reference sequence). V was clipped by 4 bases and J by 4 bases; unmatched bases: 6. The CDR3 nucleotides are TGTGCCAGCAGCCGACAGGGCGGATTCACTGAAGCTTTCTTT. Amino acid sequence: CASSRQGGFTEAFF.

About this clone: The junction shows a germline mismatch at one end, possibly a read error. The chain carries TRBV19 and TRBJ1-2; the D is unclear. Germline V CDR1 and CDR2: LNHDA, SQIVND (reference sequence). This CDR3 has 12 residues. The CDR3 here is CASSVEAYGYTF. CDR3 DNA: TGTGCCAGTAGTGTAGAAGCCTATGGCTACACCTTC.

This chain uses TRBV18 with TRBJ2-7, with D perhaps matching TRBD1 (6 bases). Looked up from germline, CDR1 is KGHSH and CDR2 is LQKENI. This CDR3 spans 12 amino acids. Trimming pared 3 bases from V and 6 bases from J, leaving 9 bases between. In DNA form, the CDR3 reads TGTGCCAGCTCACCCCGGACAGCCGAGCAGTACTTC. This encodes CASSPRTAEQYF.

The rearrangement links TRBV7-2 to TRBJ2-1; 9 nucleotides line up with TRBD2. Germline lookup yields CDR1 SGHTA and CDR2 FQGNSA. The CDR3 runs 16 residues. With V trimmed by 2 bases and J by 2 bases, 4 bases remained unmatched. In DNA form, the CDR3 reads TGTGCCAGCAGCTTACCAGCGGGAGGAACCTACAATGAGCAGTTCTTC. Protein: CASSLPAGGTYNEQFF.

The chain employs TRBV28 and TRBJ2-1; 8 nucleotides agree with TRBD2. V trimming: 6 bases; J trimming: 9 bases; junction bases outside the gene matches: 16. CDR3 size: 16 residues. Germline V gene sequence: CDR1 MDHEN, CDR2 SYDVKM. The CDR3 protein is CASSPRGAGVRSEQFF. CDR3 nucleotide sequence: TGTGCCAGCAGCCCTAGGGGAGCGGGAGTCCGGAGTGAGCAGTTCTTC.

V gene TRBV25-1 combines with J gene TRBJ2-1; perhaps TRBD2 as D (6 bases). V dropped 3 bases and J dropped 1 base, with 13 bases sitting between them. The germline CDR1 and CDR2 sequences are MGHDK and SYGVNS. The CDR3 has 16 amino acids. CDR3 amino acids: CASSDSGRVSYNEQFF. CDR3 DNA sequence: TGTGCCAGCAGTGATAGCGGCAGGGTGTCCTACAATGAGCAGTTCTTC.

This sequence joins TRBV7-9 and TRBJ1-3, with no clear D. CDR3 length: 17 residues. Germline V gene data show CDR1 as SEHNR and CDR2 as FQNEAQ (reference sequence). V lost 0 bases and J lost 4, with 16 bases in between. In DNA form, the CDR3 reads TGTGCCAGCAGCTTAGCTTTCGGTTCGGTAAGAGGAAACACCATATATTTT. This translates into CASSLAFGSVRGNTIYF.

This sequence joins TRBV19 and TRBJ2-3; the D gene is possibly TRBD1 (6 bases). CDR3 length: 16 residues. CDR1 is LNHDA, CDR2 SQIVND, per germline (reference sequence). Deletions cut 7 bases from V and 2 bases from J, with 19 bases between. The CDR3 reads CASKRTWTATTDTQYF. The DNA for the CDR3 is TGTGCCAGTAAGCGAACCTGGACAGCGACCACAGATACGCAGTATTTT.

This clone is a singleton in its sample. V is TRBV9 and J is TRBJ2-3; D might be TRBD2 (6 bases). Trimming cost V 1 base and J 2 bases, with 14 bases left between them. The length of the CDR3 is 16 residues. CDR1 is SGDLS and CDR2 is YYNGEE in the germline V gene. The CDR3 DNA sequence: TGTGCCAGCAGCGTACATACCGGGAGAAACACAGATACGCAGTATTTT. The encoded protein is CASSVHTGRNTDTQYF.

This chain uses TRBV5-1 with TRBJ2-1, with a tentative D call TRBD1 (6 bases). CDR3 length: 14 amino acids. Germline CDR1 reads SGHRS; CDR2 reads YFSETQ. The V gene lost 4 bases and the J gene lost 4 bases, with 12 bases spanning the gap. CDR3 region: CASSLRTAYNEQFF. The CDR3 DNA sequence: TGCGCCAGCAGCCTCCGGACAGCTTACAATGAGCAGTTCTTC.

V gene TRBV27 combines with J gene TRBJ1-2; no clear D gene. V was trimmed by 4 bases and J by 0 bases, leaving 9 bases between them. The CDR3 is 14 residues long. Germline-derived CDR1 and CDR2 are MNHEY and SMNVEV (reference sequence). The CDR3 DNA follows: TGTGCCAGCAGTTCACCGGGTTCTAACTATGGCTACACCTTC. As protein: CASSSPGSNYGYTF.

This chain joins TRBV19 and TRBJ1-2; tentatively, D is TRBD1 (5 bases). Trimming took 4 bases from V and 8 from J, leaving 11 bases between them. This CDR3 comprises 12 residues. Germline CDR1 reads LNHDA; CDR2 reads SQIVND (reference sequence). The CDR3 is CASSTTARGYTF. The CDR3 DNA sequence: TGTGCCAGTAGTACGACAGCCCGGGGCTACACCTTC.

V usage is TRBV10-3 and J usage is TRBJ1-3; TRBD1 might be the D (5 bases). V was cut by 6 bases and J by 0 bases, with 12 bases left in between. CDR1 ENHRY and CDR2 SYGVKD come from the germline V gene. This CDR3 has 15 residues. As DNA, the CDR3 is TGTGCCATCAGACAGGCTACAAGCTCTGGAAACACCATATATTTT. Amino acid sequence: CAIRQATSSGNTIYF.

The rearrangement joins TRBV7-2 to TRBJ2-1; D call uncertain. The CDR3 runs 11 residues. Germline lookup yields CDR1 SGHTA and CDR2 FQGNSA. V lost 4 bases and J 9 bases, leaving 7 bases between the germline ends. The CDR3 loop is CASSSVREQFF. The CDR3 bases are TGTGCCAGCAGCTCCGTCCGTGAGCAGTTCTTC.

The chain has TRBV11-2 and TRBJ1-4; 8 nucleotides agree with TRBD1. The CDR3 spans 15 residues. V shed 6 bases and J 7 bases; nucleotides not matched to a gene: 10. Germline V gene lookup returns CDR1 SGHAT and CDR2 FQNNGV. In DNA form, the CDR3 reads TGTGCCAGCAGATCACCAGGGGGCAGACTTGAAAAACTGTTTTTT. Translation gives CASRSPGGRLEKLFF.

CDR3: CASRTTGDQPQHF. The CDR3 nucleotides read TGTGCCAGCAGGACGACGGGAGATCAGCCCCAGCATTTT. The chain has TRBV10-3 and TRBJ1-5; D ambiguous. Trimming pared 10 bases from V and 5 bases from J, leaving 15 bases between. The germline V gene has CDR1 ENHRY and CDR2 SYGVKD. The CDR3 contains 13 residues.

Note on this clone: The sample contains more than one DNA sequence encoding this CDR3. The V gene is TRBV5-1, the J gene TRBJ1-2, with unresolved D. There are 13 residues in the CDR3. V lost 0 bases to trimming and J lost 7 bases, with 10 bases between them. Germline CDR1 is SGHRS and CDR2 is YFSETQ. Here the CDR3 DNA reads TGCGCCAGCAGCTTGGCCGGGCGGGGTGGCTACACCTTC. It translates to CASSLAGRGGYTF.

The rearrangement uses TRBV5-1 and TRBJ2-1; 8 bases align to TRBD1. The V gene's germline CDR1 is SGHRS and CDR2 YFSETQ. The V segment lost 4 bases and the J segment 1 base; nucleotides outside the gene matches: 10. This CDR3 is built from 17 residues. The CDR3 DNA follows: TGCGCCAGCAGCATGGGGACAGGAGCACTTTCCTACAATGAGCAGTTCTTC. Its protein is CASSMGTGALSYNEQFF.

This clone was observed at least ten times. V usage is TRBV15 and J usage is TRBJ1-1; D ambiguous. The CDR3 runs to 15 residues. The germline V and J ends were trimmed by 0 bases and 2 bases, with 10 bases remaining between them. Germline V gene data show CDR1 as LNHNV and CDR2 as YYDKDF (reference sequence). The CDR3, as DNA: TGTGCCACCAGCAGAGATAAAGGGAGTAACACTGAAGCTTTCTTT. Protein: CATSRDKGSNTEAFF.